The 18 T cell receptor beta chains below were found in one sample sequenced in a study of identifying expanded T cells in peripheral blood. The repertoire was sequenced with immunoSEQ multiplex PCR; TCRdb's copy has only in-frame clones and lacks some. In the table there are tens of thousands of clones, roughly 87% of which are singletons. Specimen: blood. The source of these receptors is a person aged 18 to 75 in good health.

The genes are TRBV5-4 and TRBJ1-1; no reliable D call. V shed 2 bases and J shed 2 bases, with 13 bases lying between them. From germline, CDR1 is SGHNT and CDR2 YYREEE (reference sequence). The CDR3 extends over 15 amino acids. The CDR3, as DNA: TGTGCCAGCAGCTTACGACCGGGAAAAAACACTGAAGCTTTCTTT. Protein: CASSLRPGKNTEAFF.

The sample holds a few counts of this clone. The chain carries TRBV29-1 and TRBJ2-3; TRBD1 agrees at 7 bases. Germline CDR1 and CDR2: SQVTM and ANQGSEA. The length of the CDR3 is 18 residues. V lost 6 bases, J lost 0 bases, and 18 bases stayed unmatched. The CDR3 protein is CSVKGYTGIQGSTDTQYF. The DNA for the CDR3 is TGCAGCGTAAAGGGTTACACAGGGATACAGGGGAGCACAGATACGCAGTATTTT.

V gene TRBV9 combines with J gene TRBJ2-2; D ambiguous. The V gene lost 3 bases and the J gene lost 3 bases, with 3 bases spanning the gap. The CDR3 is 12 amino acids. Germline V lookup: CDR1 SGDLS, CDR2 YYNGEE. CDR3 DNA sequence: TGTGCCAGCAGCGGATACACCGGGGAGCTGTTTTTT. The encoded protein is CASSGYTGELFF.

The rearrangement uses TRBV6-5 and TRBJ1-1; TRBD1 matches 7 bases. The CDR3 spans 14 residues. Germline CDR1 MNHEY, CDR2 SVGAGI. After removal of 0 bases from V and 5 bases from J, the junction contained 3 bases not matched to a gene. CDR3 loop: CASSYSDRYTEAFF. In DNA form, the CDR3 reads TGTGCCAGCAGTTACTCGGACAGGTATACTGAAGCTTTCTTT.

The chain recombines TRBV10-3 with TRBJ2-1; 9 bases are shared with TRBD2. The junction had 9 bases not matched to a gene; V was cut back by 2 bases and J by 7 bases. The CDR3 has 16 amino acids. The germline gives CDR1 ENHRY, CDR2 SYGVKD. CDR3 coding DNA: TGTGCCATCAGTGAGGCGGCTAGCGGGACGGGGAATGAGCAGTTCTTC. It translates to CAISEAASGTGNEQFF.

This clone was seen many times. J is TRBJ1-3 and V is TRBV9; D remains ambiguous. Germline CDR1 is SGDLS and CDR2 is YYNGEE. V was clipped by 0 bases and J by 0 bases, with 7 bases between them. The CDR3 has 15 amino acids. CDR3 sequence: CASSVGGVSGNTIYF. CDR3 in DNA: TGTGCCAGCAGCGTAGGGGGAGTCTCTGGAAACACCATATATTTT.

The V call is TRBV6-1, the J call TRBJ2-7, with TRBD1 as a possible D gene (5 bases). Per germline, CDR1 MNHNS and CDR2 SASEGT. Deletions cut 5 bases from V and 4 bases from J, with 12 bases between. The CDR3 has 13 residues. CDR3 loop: CASSLDTTYEQYF. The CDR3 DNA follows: TGTGCCAGCAGTTTGGACACGACGTACGAGCAGTACTTC.

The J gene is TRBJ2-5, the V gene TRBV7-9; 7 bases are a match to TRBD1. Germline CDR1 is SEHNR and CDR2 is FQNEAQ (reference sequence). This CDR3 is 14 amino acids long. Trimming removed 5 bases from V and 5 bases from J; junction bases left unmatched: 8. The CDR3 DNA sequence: TGTGCCAGCAGCGTAGAACAGGGGTGGGAGACCCAGTACTTC. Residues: CASSVEQGWETQYF.

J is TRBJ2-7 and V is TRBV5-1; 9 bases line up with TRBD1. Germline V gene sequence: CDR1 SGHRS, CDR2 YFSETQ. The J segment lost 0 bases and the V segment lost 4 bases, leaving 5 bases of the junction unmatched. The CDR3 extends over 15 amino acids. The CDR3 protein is CASSETGGHSYEQYF. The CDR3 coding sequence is TGCGCCAGCAGCGAAACAGGGGGCCACTCCTACGAGCAGTACTTC.

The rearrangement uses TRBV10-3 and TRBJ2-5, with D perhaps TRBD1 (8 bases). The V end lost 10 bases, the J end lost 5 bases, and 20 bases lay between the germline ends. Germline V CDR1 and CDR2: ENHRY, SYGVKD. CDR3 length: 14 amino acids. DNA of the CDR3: TGTGCCACGGGGGGACAGGCGTTGTGGGAGACCCAGTACTTC. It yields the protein CATGGQALWETQYF.

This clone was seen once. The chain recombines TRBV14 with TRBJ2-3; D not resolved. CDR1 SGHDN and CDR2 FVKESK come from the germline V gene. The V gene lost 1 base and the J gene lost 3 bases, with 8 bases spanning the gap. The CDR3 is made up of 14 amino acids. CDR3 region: CASSQGLITDTQYF. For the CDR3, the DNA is TGTGCCAGCAGCCAAGGCCTCATAACAGATACGCAGTATTTT. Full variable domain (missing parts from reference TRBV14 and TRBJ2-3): EAGVTQFPSHSVIEKGQTVTLRCDPISGHDNLYWYRRVMGKEIKFLLHFVKESKQDESGMPNNRFLAERTGGTYSTLKVQPAELEDSGVYFCASSQGLITDTQYFGPGTRLTVL.

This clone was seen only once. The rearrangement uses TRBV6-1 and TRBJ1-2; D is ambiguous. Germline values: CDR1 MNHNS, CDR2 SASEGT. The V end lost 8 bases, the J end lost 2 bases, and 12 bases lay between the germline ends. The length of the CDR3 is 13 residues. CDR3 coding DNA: TGTGCCAGCTTGGGCACCCGAAACTATGGCTACACCTTC. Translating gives CASLGTRNYGYTF.

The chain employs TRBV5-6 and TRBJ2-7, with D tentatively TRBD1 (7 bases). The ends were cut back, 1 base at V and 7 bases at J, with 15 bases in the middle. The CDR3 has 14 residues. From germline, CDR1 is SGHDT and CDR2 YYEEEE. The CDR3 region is CASSLQGGREEQYF. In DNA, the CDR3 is TGTGCCAGCAGCTTGCAGGGGGGCCGGGAGGAGCAGTACTTC.

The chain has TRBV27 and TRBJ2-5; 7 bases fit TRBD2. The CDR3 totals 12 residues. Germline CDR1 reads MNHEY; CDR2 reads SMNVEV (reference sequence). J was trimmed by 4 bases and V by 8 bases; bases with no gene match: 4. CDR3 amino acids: CASATGGETQYF. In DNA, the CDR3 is TGTGCCAGCGCGACGGGGGGAGAGACCCAGTACTTC.

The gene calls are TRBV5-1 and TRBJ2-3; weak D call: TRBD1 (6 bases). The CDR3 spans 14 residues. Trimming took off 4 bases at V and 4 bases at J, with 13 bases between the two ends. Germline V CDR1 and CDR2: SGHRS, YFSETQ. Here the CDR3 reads CASSPRGSSDTQYF. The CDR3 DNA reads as TGCGCCAGCAGCCCTAGGGGGTCTTCAGATACGCAGTATTTT.

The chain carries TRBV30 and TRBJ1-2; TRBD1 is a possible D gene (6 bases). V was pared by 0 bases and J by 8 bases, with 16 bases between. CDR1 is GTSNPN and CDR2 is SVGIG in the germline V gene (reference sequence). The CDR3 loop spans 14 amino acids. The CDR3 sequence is CAWSVAGAPEGYTF. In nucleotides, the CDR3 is TGTGCCTGGAGTGTCGCGGGGGCCCCGGAGGGCTACACCTTC. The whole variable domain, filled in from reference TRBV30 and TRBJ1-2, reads SQTIHQWPATLVQPVGSPLSLECTVEGTSNPNLYWYRQAAGRGLQLLFYSVGIGQISSEVPQNLSASRPQDRQFILSSKKLLLSDSGFYLCAWSVAGAPEGYTFGSGTRLTVV.

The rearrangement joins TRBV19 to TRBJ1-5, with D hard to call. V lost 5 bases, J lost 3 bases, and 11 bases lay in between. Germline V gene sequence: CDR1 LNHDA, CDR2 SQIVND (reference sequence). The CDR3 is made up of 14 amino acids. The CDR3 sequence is CASSLPGNNQPQHF. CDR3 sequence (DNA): TGTGCCAGTAGTCTTCCGGGGAACAATCAGCCCCAGCATTTT.

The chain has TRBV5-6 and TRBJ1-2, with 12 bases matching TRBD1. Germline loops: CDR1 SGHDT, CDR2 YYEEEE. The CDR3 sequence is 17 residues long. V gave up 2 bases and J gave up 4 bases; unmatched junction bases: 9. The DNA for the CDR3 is TGTGCCAGCAGCTTTCCGGGACAGGGGGCGCGATCCTATGGCTACACCTTC. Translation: CASSFPGQGARSYGYTF.